The next 26 T cell receptor beta chains were all read from a single sample in a study of OX40 agonist ivuxolimab in advanced cancers. Libraries were prepared by immunoSEQ multiplex PCR; TCRdb keeps only in-frame clonotypes and omits some of them. The table includes roughly 87,000 clones, about 90% detected once. The source material was CD4+ or CD8+ T cells sorted from blood, sampled in a trial of the OX40 agonist ivuxolimab. Receptors originate from an adult with an advanced solid tumor such as melanoma, head and neck, liver or kidney cancer.

The chain couples TRBV7-9 to TRBJ2-4; weak D call: TRBD1 (6 bases). Germline V CDR1 and CDR2: SEHNR, FQNEAQ (reference sequence). The CDR3 runs 15 residues. V was pared by 3 bases and J by 0 bases, with 9 bases between. CDR3 loop: CASSLDRLAKNIQYF. For the CDR3, the DNA is TGTGCCAGCAGCTTGGACAGACTAGCCAAAAACATTCAGTACTTC.

The chain carries TRBV7-7 and TRBJ2-2; TRBD2 aligns across 7 bases. V was pared by 1 base and J by 6 bases, with 14 bases of the junction left unmatched. Per germline, CDR1 SSHAT and CDR2 FNYEAQ (reference sequence). CDR3 length: 18 amino acids. In nucleotides, the CDR3 is TGTGCCAGCAGCTTAGGGGCCACTGGGAGGGGTATCGCCGGGGAGCTGTTTTTT. It encodes CASSLGATGRGIAGELFF.

The CDR3 is CASSSGNTEAFF. The CDR3 bases are TGTGCCAGCAGCTCCGGGAACACTGAAGCTTTCTTT. V and J are TRBV5-6 and TRBJ1-1; D is undetermined. V was trimmed by 3 bases and J by 1 base, leaving 4 bases between them. Germline assignment: CDR1 SGHDT and CDR2 YYEEEE. CDR3 length equals 12 residues.

The chain uses TRBV13 and TRBJ2-7; the D is unclear. Germline CDR1 and CDR2: PRHDT and FYEKMQ (reference sequence). This CDR3 region has 15 residues. V lost 0 bases and J 0 bases, leaving 9 bases between the germline ends. For the CDR3, the DNA is TGTGCCAGCAGCTTAGGTGGGCACTTCTCCTACGAGCAGTACTTC. It is translated as CASSLGGHFSYEQYF.

The chain couples TRBV10-3 to TRBJ1-1; the D is unclear. Trimming cost V 4 bases and J 8 bases, with 20 bases left between them. CDR1 ENHRY and CDR2 SYGVKD come from the germline V gene. The CDR3 extends over 15 amino acids. The CDR3 is CAISGWFGEVEEAFF. The DNA of the CDR3 is TGTGCCATCAGTGGCTGGTTCGGCGAGGTCGAGGAAGCTTTCTTT.

This sequence joins TRBV11-2 and TRBJ2-7; maybe TRBD2 (6 bases). V was pared by 6 bases and J by 1 base, with 16 bases between. This CDR3 region has 15 residues. The V gene's germline CDR1 is SGHAT and CDR2 FQNNGV. The CDR3 sequence is CASREEGRRSYEQYF. DNA of the CDR3: TGTGCCAGCAGGGAGGAGGGGCGACGTTCCTACGAGCAGTACTTC.

The CDR3 loop reads CASSDYPLAGELFF. CDR3 DNA: TGTGCCAGCAGTGACTATCCGTTAGCCGGGGAGCTGTTTTTT. V is TRBV6-4 and J is TRBJ2-2; D call uncertain. The CDR3 consists of 14 residues. With 1 base removed from V and 6 bases from J, the gap between germline ends came to 9 bases. CDR1 is MRHNA and CDR2 is SNTAGT in the germline V gene.

V is TRBV7-6 and J is TRBJ2-2, with 8 bases that match TRBD1. The CDR3 runs to 17 residues. Trimming at V came to 1 base and at J to 4 bases, leaving 8 bases not matched to a gene. Germline loops: CDR1 SGHVS, CDR2 FNYEAQ. The CDR3 bases are TGTGCCAGCAGCTTAGAAGCAGGGGGCGTGACCACCGGGGAGCTGTTTTTT. Amino acid sequence: CASSLEAGGVTTGELFF.

The chain couples TRBV5-4 to TRBJ2-1; no reliable D call. The V end was cut by 1 base, the J end by 2 bases, with 13 bases between. The CDR3 is 16 amino acids. Germline values: CDR1 SGHNT, CDR2 YYREEE (reference sequence). The CDR3 nucleotides are TGTGCCAGCAGCTTGTCTCTGGGTAGGACCTACAATGAGCAGTTCTTC. Translating gives CASSLSLGRTYNEQFF.

This chain links TRBV5-1 with TRBJ2-1; D might be TRBD1 (6 bases). This CDR3 has 13 amino acids. CDR1 and CDR2 (germline): SGHRS, YFSETQ. Trimming took off 0 bases at V and 10 bases at J, with 11 bases between the two ends. Written as DNA, the CDR3 is TGCGCCAGCAGCTTGGACAGGGAAGGGGAGCAGTTCTTC. Translated, it gives CASSLDREGEQFF.

The CDR3 sequence is CASSFYMTMYNEQFF. CDR3 DNA sequence: TGCGCCAGCAGCTTCTACATGACTATGTACAATGAGCAGTTCTTC. This chain links TRBV5-1 with TRBJ2-1, with D maybe TRBD2 (5 bases). CDR1 is SGHRS and CDR2 is YFSETQ in the germline V gene. This CDR3 region has 15 residues. V was pared by 2 bases and J by 4 bases, with 13 bases between.

The CDR3 coding sequence is TGCGCCAGCGCACCGGGACTACCGACCTACAATGAGCAGTTCTTC. This gives the protein CASAPGLPTYNEQFF. This rearrangement joins TRBV10-2 to TRBJ2-1; 7 positions agree with TRBD2. In germline, CDR1 is WSHSY, CDR2 SAAADI. The CDR3 length is 15 residues. J lost 2 bases, V lost 8 bases, and 9 bases had no gene match.

In DNA form, the CDR3 reads TGTGCCAGTAGTTCGACACCTCTGAACACCGGGGAGCTGTTTTTT. Amino acids: CASSSTPLNTGELFF. This chain joins TRBV19 and TRBJ2-2; D gene ambiguous. V lost 5 bases and J lost 1, with 11 bases in between. The CDR3 has 15 amino acids. Germline CDR1 reads LNHDA; CDR2 reads SQIVND (reference sequence).

V and J are TRBV5-5 and TRBJ2-5; D might be TRBD2 (5 bases). With 0 bases removed from V and 4 bases from J, the gap between germline ends came to 13 bases. The germline gives CDR1 SGHKS, CDR2 YYEKEE (reference sequence). The CDR3 extends over 15 amino acids. In DNA, the CDR3 is TGTGCCAGCAGCTTGGTTGGGTTAGAGGGAGAGACCCAGTACTTC. Translation: CASSLVGLEGETQYF.

This clone was recorded once. The chain links TRBV5-1 to TRBJ2-3; 13 bases are shared with TRBD2. CDR1 and CDR2 from the germline V gene are SGHRS and YFSETQ. This CDR3 has 16 residues. The junction had 5 bases not matched to a gene; V was cut back by 4 bases and J by 3 bases. In DNA form, the CDR3 reads TGCGCCAGCAGCCGTACTAGCGGGGGGGCAACAGATACGCAGTATTTT. This translates into CASSRTSGGATDTQYF.

The rearrangement uses TRBV5-8 and TRBJ1-1; D not certain. CDR1 is SGHTS, CDR2 YDEGEE, per germline. The CDR3 has 14 residues. V was cut by 0 bases and J by 7 bases, with 13 bases left in between. The CDR3 region is CASSLATAFSEAFF. The CDR3, as DNA: TGTGCCAGCAGCTTGGCAACCGCCTTCAGTGAAGCTTTCTTT.

This clone was recorded once. The rearrangement uses TRBV7-8 and TRBJ2-1, with D maybe TRBD2 (6 bases). Per the germline V gene, CDR1 is SGHVS and CDR2 is FQNEAQ. Between the trimmed V and J ends, which lost 4 bases and 9 bases, there was a span of 10 bases. The CDR3 has 12 residues. The CDR3, as DNA: TGTGCCAGCAGCTCGACTAGTGTTGAGCAGTTCTTC. It yields the protein CASSSTSVEQFF.

The chain links TRBV27 to TRBJ2-5, with D hard to call. CDR1 and CDR2 (germline): MNHEY, SMNVEV (reference sequence). V was shortened by 0 bases and J by 3 bases, with 11 bases between the two germline ends. CDR3 length equals 15 residues. CDR3 in amino acids: CASSLSAGREETQYF. CDR3 nucleotides: TGTGCCAGCAGTTTATCCGCAGGAAGGGAAGAGACCCAGTACTTC.

The chain couples TRBV7-8 to TRBJ1-1; tentatively, D is TRBD1 (5 bases). Per germline, CDR1 SGHVS and CDR2 FQNEAQ. V shed 3 bases and J shed 0 bases, with 14 bases lying between them. The length of the CDR3 is 16 residues. The CDR3 here is CASSFVTGEMNTEAFF. Here the CDR3 DNA reads TGTGCCAGCAGCTTTGTGACGGGGGAGATGAACACTGAAGCTTTCTTT.

The chain has TRBV6-5 and TRBJ2-3, with 11 bases aligning to TRBD2. V dropped 2 bases and J dropped 4; count of bases not matched to a gene: 2. The CDR3 covers 15 residues. Germline V gives CDR1 MNHEY, CDR2 SVGAGI. The CDR3 is CASSYVSGGADTQYF. Here the CDR3 DNA reads TGTGCCAGCAGTTACGTTAGCGGGGGGGCAGATACGCAGTATTTT.

The V and J genes are TRBV7-6 and TRBJ2-1; 9 bases line up with TRBD2. Germline CDR1 reads SGHVS; CDR2 reads FNYEAQ. With V trimmed by 1 base and J by 2 bases, 9 bases remained unmatched. This CDR3 spans 18 amino acids. The DNA for the CDR3 is TGTGCCAGCAGCTTAGAAGTAGCGGGGGCGACTACCTACAATGAGCAGTTCTTC. This gives the protein CASSLEVAGATTYNEQFF. The entire variable domain, with the rest obtained from reference TRBV7-6 and TRBJ2-1, is as follows: GAGVSQSPRYKVTKRGQDVALRCDPISGHVSLYWYRQALGQGPEFLTYFNYEAQQDKSGLPNDRFSAERPEGSISTLTIQRTEQRDSAMYRCASSLEVAGATTYNEQFFGPGTRLTVL.

The gene calls are TRBV4-3 and TRBJ1-1, with 7 bases fitting TRBD1. There are 14 residues in the CDR3. Germline V CDR1 and CDR2: LGHNA, YSLEER. V shed 4 bases and J 3 bases; nucleotides not matched to a gene: 5. CDR3 protein: CASSLDRVDTEAFF. In nucleotides, the CDR3 is TGCGCCAGCAGCCTCGACAGGGTCGACACTGAAGCTTTCTTT.

The chain is built from TRBV5-6 and TRBJ2-5; 7 bases align to TRBD2. This CDR3 spans 17 amino acids. Germline assignment: CDR1 SGHDT and CDR2 YYEEEE. With V trimmed by 1 base and J by 0 bases, 9 bases remained unmatched. The CDR3 DNA is TGTGCCAGCAGCTTGACCTCGTCTAGCGGCGACCAAGAGACCCAGTACTTC. Translated, it gives CASSLTSSSGDQETQYF.

The V gene is TRBV6-1, the J gene TRBJ2-1, with D possibly matching TRBD1 (5 bases). The CDR3 runs to 13 residues. Germline V gene lookup returns CDR1 MNHNS and CDR2 SASEGT. V was pared by 3 bases and J by 2 bases, with 5 bases between. CDR3 in amino acids: CASSEDTYNEQFF. CDR3 DNA: TGTGCCAGCAGTGAGGACACCTACAATGAGCAGTTCTTC.

This chain links TRBV6-1 with TRBJ2-1; unclear D gene. Trimming removed 4 bases at V and 0 bases at J, with 13 bases between. The CDR3 runs 16 residues. The germline CDR1 and CDR2 sequences are MNHNS and SASEGT. This CDR3 reads CASSGDVLSSYNEQFF. The CDR3 bases are TGTGCCAGCAGTGGCGATGTTTTGAGCTCCTACAATGAGCAGTTCTTC.

As regards this clone: An end of the junction does not agree with germline; a read error may underlie this. The rearrangement joins TRBV7-7 to TRBJ2-2, with D perhaps matching TRBD1 (5 bases). The CDR3 is 17 residues long. The V gene's germline CDR1 is SSHAT and CDR2 FNYEAQ (reference sequence). The DNA of the CDR3 is TGTGCTAGCAGCTTAGGCGCAACAGGACGGATCACCGGGGAGCTGTTTTTT. It specifies CASSLGATGRITGELFF.